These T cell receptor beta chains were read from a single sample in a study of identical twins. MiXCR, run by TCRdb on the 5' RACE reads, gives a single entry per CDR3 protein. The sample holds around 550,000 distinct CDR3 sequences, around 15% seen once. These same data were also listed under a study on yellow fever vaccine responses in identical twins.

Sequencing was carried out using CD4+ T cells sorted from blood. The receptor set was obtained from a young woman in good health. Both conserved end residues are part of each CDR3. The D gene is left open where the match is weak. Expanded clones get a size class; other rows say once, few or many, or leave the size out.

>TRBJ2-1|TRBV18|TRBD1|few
CASSRDRASNEQFF
TGTGCCAGCTCACGAGACAGGGCCAGCAATGAGCAGTTCTTC
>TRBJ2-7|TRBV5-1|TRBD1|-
CASSPLGTEPYEQYF
TGCGCCAGCAGCCCGCTAGGGACAGAGCCCTACGAGCAGTACTTC
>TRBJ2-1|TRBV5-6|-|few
CASSHVLNEQFF
TGTGCCAGCAGCCACGTCTTAAATGAGCAGTTCTTC
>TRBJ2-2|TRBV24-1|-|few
CATRGRTDTGELFF
TGTGCCACCAGGGGACGGACTGACACCGGGGAGCTGTTTTTT
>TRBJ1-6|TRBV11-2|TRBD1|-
CASSPGQGNNSPLHF
TGTGCCAGCAGCCCGGGACAGGGGAATAATTCACCCCTCCACTTT
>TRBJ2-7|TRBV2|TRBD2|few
CASSEAWLAATYEQYF
TGTGCCAGCAGTGAGGCTTGGCTAGCGGCAACCTACGAGCAGTACTTC
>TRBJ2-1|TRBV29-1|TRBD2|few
CSAAGTSGRGEQFF
TGCAGCGCCGCAGGGACTAGCGGGAGAGGGGAGCAGTTCTTC
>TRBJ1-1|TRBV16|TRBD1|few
CASSHRDRGPGTEAFF
TGTGCCAGCAGCCACCGGGACAGGGGGCCAGGGACTGAAGCTTTCTTT
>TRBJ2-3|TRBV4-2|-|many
CASSPGEVTDTQYF
TGTGCCAGCAGCCCTGGGGAGGTCACAGATACGCAGTATTTT
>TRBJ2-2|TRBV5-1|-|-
CASSLKIGELFF
TGCGCCAGCAGCTTGAAAATCGGGGAGCTGTTTTTT
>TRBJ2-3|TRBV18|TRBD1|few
CASSPEGGADTQYF
TGTGCCAGCTCACCGGAAGGGGGCGCAGATACGCAGTATTTT
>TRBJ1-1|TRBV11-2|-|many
CASSLFETLNTEAFF
TGTGCCAGCAGCTTATTTGAGACACTGAACACTGAAGCTTTCTTT
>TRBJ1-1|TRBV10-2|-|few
CASGDTEAFF
TGCGCCAGCGGTGACACTGAAGCTTTCTTT
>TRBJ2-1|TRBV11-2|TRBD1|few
CASSPSGQGRHEQFF
TGTGCCAGCAGCCCATCCGGACAGGGTAGGCATGAGCAGTTCTTC
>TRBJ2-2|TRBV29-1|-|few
CSVEYGRADTGELFF
TGCAGCGTTGAATACGGCAGGGCGGACACCGGGGAGCTGTTTTTT
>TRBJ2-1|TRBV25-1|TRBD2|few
CASSGRLAGEVYNEQFF
TGTGCCAGCAGTGGGAGACTAGCGGGAGAAGTCTACAATGAGCAGTTCTTC
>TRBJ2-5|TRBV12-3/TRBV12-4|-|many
CASSLGGGTARPQYF
TGTGCCAGCAGTTTAGGGGGAGGGACAGCCAGGCCCCAGTACTTC
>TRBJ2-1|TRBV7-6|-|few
CASSLAKSVGNEQFF
TGTGCCAGCAGCTTAGCGAAGTCGGTCGGTAATGAGCAGTTCTTC
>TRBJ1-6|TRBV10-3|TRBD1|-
CAISESWEQGNSPLHF
TGTGCCATCAGTGAGTCGTGGGAACAGGGGAATTCACCCCTCCACTTT
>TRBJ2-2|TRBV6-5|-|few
CASSYSAAGNTGELFF
TGTGCCAGCAGTTACTCGGCCGCTGGGAACACCGGGGAGCTGTTTTTT
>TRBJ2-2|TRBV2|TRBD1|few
CASSGQGEGGELFF
TGTGCCAGCAGTGGACAGGGTGAGGGCGGGGAGCTGTTTTTT
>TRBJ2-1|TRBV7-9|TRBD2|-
CASSGKGLAGINEQFF
TGTGCCAGCAGCGGAAAGGGACTAGCGGGCATCAATGAGCAGTTCTTC
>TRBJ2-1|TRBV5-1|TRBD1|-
CASSLPGTGVYNEQFF
TGCGCCAGCAGCCTGCCCGGGACAGGGGTTTACAATGAGCAGTTCTTC
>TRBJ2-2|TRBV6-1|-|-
CASSDVGGPNTGELFF
TGTGCCAGCAGTGATGTGGGGGGCCCGAACACCGGGGAGCTGTTTTTT
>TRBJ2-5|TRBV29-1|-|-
CSVGIGVRETQYF
TGCAGCGTTGGCATCGGGGTGAGAGAGACCCAGTACTTC
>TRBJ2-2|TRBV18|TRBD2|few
CASSPQLAGRNTGELFF
TGTGCCAGCTCGCCTCAGCTAGCGGGGAGGAACACCGGGGAGCTGTTTTTT
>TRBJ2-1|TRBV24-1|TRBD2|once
CATSDFGTSGIDEQFF
TGTGCCACCAGTGATTTTGGGACTAGCGGGATAGATGAGCAGTTCTTC